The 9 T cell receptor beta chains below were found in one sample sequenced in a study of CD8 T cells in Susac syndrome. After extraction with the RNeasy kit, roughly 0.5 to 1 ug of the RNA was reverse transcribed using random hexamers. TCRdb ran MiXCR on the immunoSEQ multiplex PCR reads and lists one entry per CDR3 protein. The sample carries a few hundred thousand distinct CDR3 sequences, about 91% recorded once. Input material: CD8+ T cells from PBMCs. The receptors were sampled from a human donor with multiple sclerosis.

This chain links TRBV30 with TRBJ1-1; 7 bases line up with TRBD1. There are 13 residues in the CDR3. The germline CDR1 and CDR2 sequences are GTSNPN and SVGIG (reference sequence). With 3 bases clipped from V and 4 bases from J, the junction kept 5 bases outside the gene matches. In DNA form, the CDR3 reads TGTGCCTGGAGCAACAGGGGAAGCACTGAAGCTTTCTTT. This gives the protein CAWSNRGSTEAFF.

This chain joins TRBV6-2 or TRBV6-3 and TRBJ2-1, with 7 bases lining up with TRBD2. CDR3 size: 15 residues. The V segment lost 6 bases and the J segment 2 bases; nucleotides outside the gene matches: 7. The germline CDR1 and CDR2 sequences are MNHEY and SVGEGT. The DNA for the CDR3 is TGTGCCAGCAGGCAGCGGGGATTGACCTACAATGAGCAGTTCTTC. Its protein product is CASRQRGLTYNEQFF.

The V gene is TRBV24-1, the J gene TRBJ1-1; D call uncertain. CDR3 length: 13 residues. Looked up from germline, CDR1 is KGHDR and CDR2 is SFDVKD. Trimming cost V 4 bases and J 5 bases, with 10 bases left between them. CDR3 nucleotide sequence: TGTGCCACCAGTGAAGGCAGGCAGACTGAAGCTTTCTTT. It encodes CATSEGRQTEAFF.

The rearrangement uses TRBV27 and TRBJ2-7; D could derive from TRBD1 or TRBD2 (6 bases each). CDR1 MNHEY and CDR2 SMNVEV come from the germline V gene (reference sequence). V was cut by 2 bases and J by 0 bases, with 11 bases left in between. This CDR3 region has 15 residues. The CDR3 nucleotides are TGTGCCAGCAGTTTACTGGGGGGCATCTCCTACGAGCAGTACTTC. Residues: CASSLLGGISYEQYF.

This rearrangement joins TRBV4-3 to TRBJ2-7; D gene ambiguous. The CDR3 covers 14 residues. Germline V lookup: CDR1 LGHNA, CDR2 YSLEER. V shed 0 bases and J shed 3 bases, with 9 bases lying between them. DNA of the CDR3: TGCGCCAGCAGCCAAGAGGCAAGACACTACGAGCAGTACTTC. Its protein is CASSQEARHYEQYF.

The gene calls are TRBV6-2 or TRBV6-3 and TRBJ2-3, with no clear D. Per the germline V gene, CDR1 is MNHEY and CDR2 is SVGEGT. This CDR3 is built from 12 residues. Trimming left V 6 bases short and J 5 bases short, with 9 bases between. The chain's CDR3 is CASSRGLDTQYF. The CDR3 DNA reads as TGTGCCAGCAGCCGTGGCTTAGATACGCAGTATTTT.

The CDR3 DNA sequence: TGTGCCAGCAGCCACACTAGCGGGGGGGACTACAATGAGCAGTTCTTC. Translating gives CASSHTSGGDYNEQFF. The V gene is TRBV3-1, the J gene TRBJ2-1; 13 bases are a match to TRBD2. Germline V gene data show CDR1 as LGHDT and CDR2 as YNNKEL (reference sequence). Trimming took 3 bases from V and 3 from J; bases not matched to a gene: 2. The CDR3 has 16 residues.

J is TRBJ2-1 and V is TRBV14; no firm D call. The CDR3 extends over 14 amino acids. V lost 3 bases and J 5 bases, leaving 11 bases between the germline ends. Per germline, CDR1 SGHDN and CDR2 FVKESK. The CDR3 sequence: CASSQGFGDNEQFF. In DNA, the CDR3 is TGTGCCAGCAGCCAGGGGTTCGGAGACAATGAGCAGTTCTTC.

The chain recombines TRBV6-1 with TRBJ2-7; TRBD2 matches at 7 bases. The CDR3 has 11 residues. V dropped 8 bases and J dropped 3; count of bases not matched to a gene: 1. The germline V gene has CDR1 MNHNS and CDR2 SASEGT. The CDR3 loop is CASGRGYEQYF. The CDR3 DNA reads TGTGCCAGCGGGAGGGGCTACGAGCAGTACTTC.